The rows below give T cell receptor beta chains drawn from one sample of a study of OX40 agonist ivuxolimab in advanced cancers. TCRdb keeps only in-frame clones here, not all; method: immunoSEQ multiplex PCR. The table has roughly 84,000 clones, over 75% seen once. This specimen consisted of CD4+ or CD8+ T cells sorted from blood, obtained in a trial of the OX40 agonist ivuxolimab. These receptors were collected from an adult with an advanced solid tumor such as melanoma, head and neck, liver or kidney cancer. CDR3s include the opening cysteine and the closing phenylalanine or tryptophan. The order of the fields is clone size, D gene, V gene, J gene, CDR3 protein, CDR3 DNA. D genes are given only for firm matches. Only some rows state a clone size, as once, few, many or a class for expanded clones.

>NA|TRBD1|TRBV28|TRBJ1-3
CASSLGQGRDTIYF
TGTGCCAGCAGTTTAGGACAGGGCCGGGACACCATATATTTT
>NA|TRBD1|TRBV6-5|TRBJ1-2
CASSTGTGRYTF
TGTGCCAGCAGTACCGGGACAGGGCGTTACACCTTC
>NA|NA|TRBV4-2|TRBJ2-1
CASSQEMGSTHNEQFF
TGTGCCAGCAGCCAAGAGATGGGGTCCACACACAATGAGCAGTTCTTC
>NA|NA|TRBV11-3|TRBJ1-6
CASSPTPDSPLHF
TGTGCCAGCAGCCCCACCCCGGATTCACCCCTCCACTTT
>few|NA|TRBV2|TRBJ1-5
CASSELGSNQPQHF
TGTGCCAGCAGTGAATTAGGTAGCAATCAGCCCCAGCATTTT
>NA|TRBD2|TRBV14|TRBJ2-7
CASSPLAGGPYEQYF
TGTGCCAGCAGCCCTCTAGCGGGAGGGCCCTACGAGCAGTACTTC
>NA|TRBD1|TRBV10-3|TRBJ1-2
CAISEPAGLPGQGAGYTF
TGTGCCATCAGTGAGCCGGCGGGGCTACCGGGACAGGGGGCTGGCTACACCTTC
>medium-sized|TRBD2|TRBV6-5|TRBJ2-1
CASSYGTSGSNEQFF
TGTGCCAGCAGTTACGGTACTAGCGGGAGCAATGAGCAGTTCTTC
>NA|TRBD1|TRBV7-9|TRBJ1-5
CASSRSSGGNQPQHF
TGTGCCAGCAGTCGTTCTTCAGGGGGGAATCAGCCCCAGCATTTT
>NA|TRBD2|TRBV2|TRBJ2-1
CASRKSGSSYNEQFF
TGTGCCAGCAGAAAAAGCGGGAGCTCCTACAATGAGCAGTTCTTC
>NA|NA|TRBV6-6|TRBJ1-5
CASSPRGGTGNQPQHF
TGTGCCAGCAGCCCTAGGGGCGGAACGGGCAATCAGCCCCAGCATTTT
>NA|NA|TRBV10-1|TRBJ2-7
CASSGGTSESYEQYF
TGCGCCAGCAGTGGAGGGACTTCCGAATCCTACGAGCAGTACTTC
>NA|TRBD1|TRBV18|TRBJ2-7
CASSPGTGGAEQYF
TGTGCCAGCTCACCTGGGACAGGTGGGGCCGAGCAGTACTTC
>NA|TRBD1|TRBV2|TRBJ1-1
CASPQGADTEAFF
TGTGCCAGTCCCCAGGGGGCAGACACTGAAGCTTTCTTT
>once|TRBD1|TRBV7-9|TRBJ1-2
CASSFGDRGYGYTF
TGTGCCAGCAGCTTCGGGGACAGGGGATATGGCTACACCTTC
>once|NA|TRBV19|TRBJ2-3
CASRGSLSTDTQYF
TGTGCCAGTAGGGGGTCCCTTAGCACAGATACGCAGTATTTT
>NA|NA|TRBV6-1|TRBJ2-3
CASQDTQYF
TGTGCCAGCCAGGATACGCAGTATTTT
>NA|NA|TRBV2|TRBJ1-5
CASSVQSGQPQHF
TGTGCCAGCAGTGTACAAAGCGGTCAGCCCCAGCATTTT
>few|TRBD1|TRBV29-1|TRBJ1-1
CSVVTGRNTEAFF
TGCAGCGTTGTGACAGGGAGGAACACTGAAGCTTTCTTT
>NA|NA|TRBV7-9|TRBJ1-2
CASSLGGRGWGYTF
TGTGCCAGCAGCTTAGGTGGCCGCGGTTGGGGCTACACCTTC
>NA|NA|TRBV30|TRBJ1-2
CAWSLSGPQGYTF
TGTGCCTGGAGTTTATCAGGGCCGCAGGGCTACACCTTC
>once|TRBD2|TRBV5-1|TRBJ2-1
CASTRLAGVSYNEQFF
TGCGCCAGCACAAGACTAGCGGGAGTCTCCTACAATGAGCAGTTCTTC
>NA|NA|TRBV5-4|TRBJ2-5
CASSLVGGGQETQYF
TGTGCCAGCAGCTTGGTGGGGGGCGGGCAAGAGACCCAGTACTTC
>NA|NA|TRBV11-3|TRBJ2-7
CASSLDTEYAYEQYF
TGTGCCAGCAGCTTAGATACGGAATACGCCTACGAGCAGTACTTC
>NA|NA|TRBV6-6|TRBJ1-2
CASRSQRGSVYGYTF
TGTGCCAGCAGGAGCCAACGGGGTTCCGTCTATGGCTACACCTTC
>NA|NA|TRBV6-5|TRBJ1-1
CASSYAGTNTEAFF
TGTGCCAGCAGTTACGCGGGTACGAACACTGAAGCTTTCTTT
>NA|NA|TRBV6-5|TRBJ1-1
CASSYGRNTEAFF
TGTGCCAGCAGTTACGGTAGGAACACTGAAGCTTTCTTT
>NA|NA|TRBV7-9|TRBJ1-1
CASSRTENTEAFF
TGTGCCAGCAGCAGGACAGAGAACACTGAAGCTTTCTTT
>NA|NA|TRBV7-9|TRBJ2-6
CASSLANRISSGANVLTF
TGTGCCAGCAGCTTAGCGAACAGGATCAGCTCTGGGGCCAACGTCCTGACTTTC
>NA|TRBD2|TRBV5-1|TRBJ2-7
CASGLGYYEQYF
TGCGCCAGTGGACTAGGGTACTACGAGCAGTACTTC
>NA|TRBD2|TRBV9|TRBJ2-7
CASSPGTTQYF
TGTGCCAGCAGCCCCGGGACTACCCAGTACTTC
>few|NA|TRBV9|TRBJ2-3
CASSQSLGILLSGTDTQYF
TGTGCCAGCAGCCAGAGCCTCGGGATTTTACTTAGTGGCACAGATACGCAGTATTTT
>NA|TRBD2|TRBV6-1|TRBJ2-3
CASSEGAGGPVNTQYF
TGTGCCAGCAGTGAAGGAGCGGGAGGGCCGGTAAATACGCAGTATTTT
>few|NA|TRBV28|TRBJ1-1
CASISQNRREAFF
TGTGCCAGCATATCGCAAAACCGGCGTGAAGCTTTCTTT
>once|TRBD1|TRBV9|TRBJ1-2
CASSPGQGAQGYTF
TGTGCCAGCAGTCCGGGACAGGGGGCGCAAGGCTACACCTTC
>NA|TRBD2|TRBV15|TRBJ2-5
CATSREAGGGETQYF
TGTGCCACCAGCAGGGAAGCGGGGGGGGGCGAGACCCAGTACTTC
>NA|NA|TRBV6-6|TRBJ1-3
CASSYLIVPLENTIYF
TGTGCCAGCAGTTACCTGATCGTACCTCTGGAAAACACCATATATTTT
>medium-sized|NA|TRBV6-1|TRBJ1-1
CASSEAGPYTVITEAFF
TGTGCCAGCAGTGAAGCCGGCCCATATACAGTTATCACTGAAGCTTTCTTT
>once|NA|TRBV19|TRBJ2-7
CATQGGVWDEQYF
TGTGCCACCCAAGGGGGGGTTTGGGACGAGCAGTACTTC
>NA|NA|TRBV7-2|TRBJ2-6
CASSFFTGGANVLTF
TGTGCCAGCAGCTTTTTTACAGGAGGGGCCAACGTCCTGACTTTC
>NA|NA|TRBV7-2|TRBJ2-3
CASSLAEYTDTQYF
TGTGCCAGCAGCTTAGCGGAGTACACAGATACGCAGTATTTT
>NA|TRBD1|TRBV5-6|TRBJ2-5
CASSGKGGQGTQYF
TGTGCCAGCAGCGGCAAAGGGGGCCAAGGGACCCAGTACTTC